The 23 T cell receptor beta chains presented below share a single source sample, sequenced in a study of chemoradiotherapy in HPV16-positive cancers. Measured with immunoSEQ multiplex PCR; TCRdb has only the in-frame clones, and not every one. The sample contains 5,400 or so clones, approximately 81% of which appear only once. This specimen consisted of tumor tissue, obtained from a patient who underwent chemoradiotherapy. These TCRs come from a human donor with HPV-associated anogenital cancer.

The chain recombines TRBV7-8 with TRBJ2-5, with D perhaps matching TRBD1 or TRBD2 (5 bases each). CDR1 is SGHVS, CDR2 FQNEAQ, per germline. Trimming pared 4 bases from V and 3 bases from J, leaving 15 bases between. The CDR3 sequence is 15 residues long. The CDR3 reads CASSYEARGEETQYF. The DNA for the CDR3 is TGTGCCAGCAGCTACGAGGCGAGGGGAGAAGAGACCCAGTACTTC.

CDR3 in DNA: TGTGCCAGCAGCAAAGAGGGCCGGGTCGTCTACGAGCAGTACTTC. Translated, it gives CASSKEGRVVYEQYF. The rearrangement uses TRBV21-1 and TRBJ2-7. TRBV21-1 is shown as a pseudogene. The CDR3 contains 15 residues.

The CDR3 DNA is TGTGCCAGCTCACCACTGAGGACGAAGGCTAATCAGCCCCAGCATTTT. Residues: CASSPLRTKANQPQHF. The V call is TRBV18, the J call TRBJ1-5, with no clear D. From germline, CDR1 is KGHSH and CDR2 LQKENI. The CDR3 runs 16 residues. Trimming took 1 base from V and 4 from J, leaving 14 bases between them.

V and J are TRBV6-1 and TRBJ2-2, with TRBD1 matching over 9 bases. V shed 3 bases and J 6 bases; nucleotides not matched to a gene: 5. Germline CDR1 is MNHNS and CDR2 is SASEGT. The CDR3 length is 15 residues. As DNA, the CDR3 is TGTGCCAGCAGTGACTTTCGGACAGGGGCCGGGGAGCTGTTTTTT. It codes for CASSDFRTGAGELFF.

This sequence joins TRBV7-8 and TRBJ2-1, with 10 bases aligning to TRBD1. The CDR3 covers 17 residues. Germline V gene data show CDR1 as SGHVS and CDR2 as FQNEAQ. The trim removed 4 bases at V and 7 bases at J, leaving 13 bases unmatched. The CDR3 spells CASSSRPRDRGSNEQFF. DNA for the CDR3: TGTGCCAGCAGCTCAAGACCCCGGGACAGGGGATCGAATGAGCAGTTCTTC.

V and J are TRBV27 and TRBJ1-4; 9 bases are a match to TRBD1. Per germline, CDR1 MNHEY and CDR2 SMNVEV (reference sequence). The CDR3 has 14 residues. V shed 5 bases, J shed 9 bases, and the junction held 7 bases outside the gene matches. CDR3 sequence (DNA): TGTGCCAGCAGTCCCGGGACAGGGATTAAAAAACTGTTTTTT. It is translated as CASSPGTGIKKLFF.

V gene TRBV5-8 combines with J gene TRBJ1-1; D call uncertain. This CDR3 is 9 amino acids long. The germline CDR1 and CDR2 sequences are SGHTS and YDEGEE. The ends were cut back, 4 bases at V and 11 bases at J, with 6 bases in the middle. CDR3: CASSLPAFF. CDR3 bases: TGTGCCAGCAGCCTCCCGGCTTTCTTT.

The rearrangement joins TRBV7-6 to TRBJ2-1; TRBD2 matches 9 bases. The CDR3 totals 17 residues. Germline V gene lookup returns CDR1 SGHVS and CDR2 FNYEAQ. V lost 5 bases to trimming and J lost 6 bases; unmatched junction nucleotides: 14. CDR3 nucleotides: TGTGCCAGCAGCCCACCCGGCGGGGGGGCATCTCGCAATGAGCAGTTCTTC. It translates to CASSPPGGGASRNEQFF.

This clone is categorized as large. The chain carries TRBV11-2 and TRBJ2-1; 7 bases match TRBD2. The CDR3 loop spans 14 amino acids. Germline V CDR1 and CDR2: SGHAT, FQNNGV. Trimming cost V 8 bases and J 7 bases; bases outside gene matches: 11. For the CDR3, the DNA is TGTGCCAGCGGCGGGGGAATAAACCGAAATGAGCAGTTCTTC. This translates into CASGGGINRNEQFF.

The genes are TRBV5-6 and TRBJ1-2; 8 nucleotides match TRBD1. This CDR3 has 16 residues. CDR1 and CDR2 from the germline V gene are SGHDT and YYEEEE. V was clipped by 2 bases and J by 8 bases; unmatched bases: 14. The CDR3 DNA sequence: TGTGCCAGCAGCTTTTCGCCGGGACAGGTCAACGGAGGCTACACCTTC. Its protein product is CASSFSPGQVNGGYTF.

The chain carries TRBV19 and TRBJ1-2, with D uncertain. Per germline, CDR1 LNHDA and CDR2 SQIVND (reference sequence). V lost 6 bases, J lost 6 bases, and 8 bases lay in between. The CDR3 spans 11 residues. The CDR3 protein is CASRQLDGYTF. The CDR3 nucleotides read TGTGCCAGTAGACAGCTGGATGGCTACACCTTC.

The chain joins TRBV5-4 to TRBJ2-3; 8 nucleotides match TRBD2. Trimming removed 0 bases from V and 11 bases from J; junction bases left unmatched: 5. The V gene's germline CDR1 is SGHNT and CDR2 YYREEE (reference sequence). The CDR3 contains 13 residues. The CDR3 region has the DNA TGTGCCAGCAGCTTGGAGAGGGCGGGGGGGCAGTATTTT. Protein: CASSLERAGGQYF.

CDR3 region: CASRLGWNKNTEAFF. The DNA of the CDR3 is TGTGCCAGCCGACTAGGTTGGAATAAGAACACTGAAGCTTTCTTT. The chain uses TRBV6-5 and TRBJ1-1; D unclear. Trimming cost V 8 bases and J 1 base, with 17 bases left between them. This CDR3 is built from 15 residues. CDR1 MNHEY and CDR2 SVGAGI come from the germline V gene.

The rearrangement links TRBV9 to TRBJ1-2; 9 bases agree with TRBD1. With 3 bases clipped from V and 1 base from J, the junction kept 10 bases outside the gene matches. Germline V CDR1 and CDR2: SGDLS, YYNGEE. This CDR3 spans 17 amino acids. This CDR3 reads CASSAGGQGSFNYGYTF. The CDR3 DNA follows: TGTGCCAGCAGCGCTGGGGGACAGGGAAGCTTTAACTATGGCTACACCTTC. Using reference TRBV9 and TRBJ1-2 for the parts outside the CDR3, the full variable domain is DSGVTQTPKHLITATGQRVTLRCSPRSGDLSVYWYQQSLDQGLQFLIQYYNGEERAKGNILERFSAQQFPDLHSELNLSSLELGDSALYFCASSAGGQGSFNYGYTFGSGTRLTVV.

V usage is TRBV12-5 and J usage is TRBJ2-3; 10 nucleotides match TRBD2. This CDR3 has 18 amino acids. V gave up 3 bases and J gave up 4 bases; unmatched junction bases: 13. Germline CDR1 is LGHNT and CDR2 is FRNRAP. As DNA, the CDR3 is TGTGCTAGTGGTTTTAGCGGGGGGCACAGGTCGAGTGCAGATACGCAGTATTTT. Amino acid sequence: CASGFSGGHRSSADTQYF.

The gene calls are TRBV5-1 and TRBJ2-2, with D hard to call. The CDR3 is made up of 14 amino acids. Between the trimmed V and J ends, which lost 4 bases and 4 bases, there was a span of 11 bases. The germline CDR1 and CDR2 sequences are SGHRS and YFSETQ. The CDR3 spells CASSVTDITGELFF. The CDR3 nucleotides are TGCGCCAGCAGCGTAACAGACATCACCGGGGAGCTGTTTTTT.

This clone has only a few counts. This chain's CDR3 is CASSFEDRGRNEKLFF. The CDR3 DNA follows: TGTGCCAGCAGCTTCGAGGACAGGGGGCGGAATGAAAAACTGTTTTTT. The rearrangement uses TRBV5-6 and TRBJ1-4; TRBD1 agrees at 11 bases. CDR3 length: 16 amino acids. V trimming: 2 bases; J trimming: 5 bases; junction bases outside the gene matches: 5. Germline assignment: CDR1 SGHDT and CDR2 YYEEEE.

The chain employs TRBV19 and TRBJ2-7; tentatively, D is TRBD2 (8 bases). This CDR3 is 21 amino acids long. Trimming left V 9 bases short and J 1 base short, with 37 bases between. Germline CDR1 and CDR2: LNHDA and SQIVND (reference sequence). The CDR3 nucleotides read TGTGCCAGCAAGACAGGGACTAGGGCAACGGGGGGGCCGGGTTTTTCCTACGAGCAGTACGTC. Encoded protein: CASKTGTRATGGPGFSYEQYV.

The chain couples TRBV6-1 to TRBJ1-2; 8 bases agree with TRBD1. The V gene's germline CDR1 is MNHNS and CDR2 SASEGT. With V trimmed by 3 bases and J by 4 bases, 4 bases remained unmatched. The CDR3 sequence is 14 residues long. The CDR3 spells CASSDRGQVYGYTF. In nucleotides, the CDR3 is TGTGCCAGCAGTGACCGGGGACAGGTCTATGGCTACACCTTC.

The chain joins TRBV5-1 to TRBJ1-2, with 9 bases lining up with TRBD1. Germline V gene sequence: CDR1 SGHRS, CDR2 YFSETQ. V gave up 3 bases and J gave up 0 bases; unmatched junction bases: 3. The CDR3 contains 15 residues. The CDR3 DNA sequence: TGCGCCAGCAGCTATAACAGGGGGCCTAACTATGGCTACACCTTC. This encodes CASSYNRGPNYGYTF.

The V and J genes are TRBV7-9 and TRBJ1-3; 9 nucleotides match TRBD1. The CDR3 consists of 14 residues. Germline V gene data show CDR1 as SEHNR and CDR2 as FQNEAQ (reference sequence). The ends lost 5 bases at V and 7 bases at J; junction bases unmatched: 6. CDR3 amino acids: CASSRGQGVNTIYF. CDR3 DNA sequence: TGTGCCAGCAGCCGGGGACAGGGCGTGAACACCATATATTTT.

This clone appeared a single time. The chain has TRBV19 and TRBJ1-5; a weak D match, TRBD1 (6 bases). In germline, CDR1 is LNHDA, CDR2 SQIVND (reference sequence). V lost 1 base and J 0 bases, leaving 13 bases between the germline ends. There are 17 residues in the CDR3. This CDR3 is CASSIGGGAPSNQPQHF. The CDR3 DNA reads TGTGCCAGTAGTATAGGAGGGGGGGCCCCTAGCAATCAGCCCCAGCATTTT. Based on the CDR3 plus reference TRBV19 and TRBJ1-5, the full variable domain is DGGITQSPKYLFRKEGQNVTLSCEQNLNHDAMYWYRQDPGQGLRLIYYSQIVNDFQKGDIAEGYSVSREKKESFPLTVTSAQKNPTAFYLCASSIGGGAPSNQPQHFGDGTRLSIL.

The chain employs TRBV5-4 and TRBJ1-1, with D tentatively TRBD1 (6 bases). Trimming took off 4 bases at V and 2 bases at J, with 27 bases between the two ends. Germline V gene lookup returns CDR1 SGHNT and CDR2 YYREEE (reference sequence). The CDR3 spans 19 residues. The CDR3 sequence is CASSLTGTSPGRANTEAFF. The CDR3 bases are TGTGCCAGCAGCCTGACCGGGACATCCCCCGGAAGGGCTAACACTGAAGCTTTCTTT.